The 25 T cell receptor beta chains given below trace back to one sample, sequenced in a study of blood T cell repertoires in COVID-19. Produced via immunoSEQ multiplex PCR; TCRdb's table is partial and in-frame only. In the table there are under 250,000 clones, about 88% of which are singletons. Sample: peripheral blood. These receptors were collected from a woman between 65 and 79 years old with active or convalescent COVID-19.

The chain recombines TRBV19 with TRBJ2-4; D is possibly TRBD1 (6 bases). Germline CDR1 LNHDA, CDR2 SQIVND (reference sequence). Trimming cost V 4 bases and J 8 bases, with 12 bases left between them. The CDR3 loop spans 13 amino acids. The CDR3: CASSTGVRDIQYF. The CDR3 coding sequence is TGTGCCAGTAGTACAGGGGTTAGGGACATTCAGTACTTC.

The genes are TRBV6-2 or TRBV6-3 and TRBJ1-1, with D maybe TRBD1 (6 bases). Germline V lookup: CDR1 MNHEY, CDR2 SVGEGT. Between the trimmed V and J ends, which lost 6 bases and 8 bases, there was a span of 13 bases. This CDR3 is built from 12 residues. CDR3 sequence (DNA): TGTGCCAGCAGCCAAAGGGGGACAGAAGCTTTCTTT. Amino acids: CASSQRGTEAFF.

V and J are TRBV11-2 and TRBJ1-1, with TRBD1 identical over 9 bases. CDR1 is SGHAT and CDR2 is FQNNGV in the germline V gene. CDR3 length: 16 residues. V was pared by 5 bases and J by 3 bases, with 10 bases of the junction left unmatched. The CDR3 here is CASSGNRGPVDTEAFF. The CDR3 DNA sequence: TGTGCCAGCAGCGGTAACAGGGGGCCCGTGGACACTGAAGCTTTCTTT.

The chain recombines TRBV10-3 with TRBJ1-5; D unresolved. Trimming took 5 bases from V and 4 from J, leaving 15 bases between them. This CDR3 contains 15 residues. Germline CDR1 is ENHRY and CDR2 is SYGVKD. The CDR3 is CAISPGVEANQPQHF. CDR3 DNA sequence: TGTGCCATCAGTCCGGGTGTAGAGGCGAATCAGCCCCAGCATTTT.

The chain couples TRBV10-3 to TRBJ1-5; maybe TRBD1 (6 bases). The germline gives CDR1 ENHRY, CDR2 SYGVKD. This CDR3 spans 15 amino acids. Deletions cut 0 bases from V and 7 bases from J, with 13 bases between. CDR3 sequence: CAISESGGARQPQHF. Here the CDR3 DNA reads TGTGCCATCAGTGAGTCAGGGGGGGCCCGGCAGCCCCAGCATTTT.

There are a few counts of this clone. The V call is TRBV5-1, the J call TRBJ2-3; D is unresolved. Trimming took 0 bases from V and 6 from J, leaving 14 bases between them. Germline assignment: CDR1 SGHRS and CDR2 YFSETQ. This CDR3 comprises 15 residues. As DNA, the CDR3 is TGCGCCAGCAGCTTGGAGCCCGGCCCAGCGGATACGCAGTATTTT. It encodes CASSLEPGPADTQYF.

This chain uses TRBV24-1 with TRBJ2-2, with 7 bases lining up with TRBD1. This CDR3 contains 13 residues. Germline V gene data show CDR1 as KGHDR and CDR2 as SFDVKD. The junction had 1 base not matched to a gene; V was cut back by 7 bases and J by 3 bases. The CDR3 sequence: CATSQGDTGELFF. CDR3 bases: TGTGCCACCAGCCAGGGGGACACCGGGGAGCTGTTTTTT.

The rearrangement joins TRBV5-3 to TRBJ1-2, with 7 bases that match TRBD1. TRBV5-3 is designated an ORF whose function remains uncertain. This CDR3 region has 16 residues. V shed 4 bases, J shed 2 bases, and the junction held 11 bases outside the gene matches. The CDR3 here is CARSDPTGELNYGYTF. CDR3 sequence (DNA): TGTGCCAGAAGCGACCCAACAGGGGAATTAAACTATGGCTACACCTTC.

This chain connects TRBV6-5 to TRBJ2-3, with 7 bases that match TRBD1. Germline assignment: CDR1 MNHEY and CDR2 SVGAGI. The CDR3 runs to 14 residues. The trim removed 6 bases at V and 2 bases at J, leaving 5 bases unmatched. The CDR3 DNA reads TGTGCCAGCAGACAGGGGACCAACACAGATACGCAGTATTTT. This gives the protein CASRQGTNTDTQYF.

CDR3 in amino acids: CASSLAANSYEQYF. For the CDR3, the DNA is TGTGCCAGCAGCTTGGCTGCCAACTCCTACGAGCAGTACTTC. The chain is built from TRBV11-3 and TRBJ2-7; D remains unclear. The CDR3 has 14 residues. Per germline, CDR1 SGHNT and CDR2 YENEEA. Trimming stripped 3 bases from V and 0 bases from J, with 9 bases between.

This clone was recorded once. The genes are TRBV18 and TRBJ1-1; 7 bases agree with TRBD1. Per the germline V gene, CDR1 is KGHSH and CDR2 is LQKENI. After removal of 5 bases from V and 5 bases from J, the junction contained 8 bases not matched to a gene. CDR3 length: 14 amino acids. The CDR3 coding sequence is TGTGCCAGCTCAGTAGACAGGGTCTCTACTGAAGCTTTCTTT. It specifies CASSVDRVSTEAFF.

The genes are TRBV9 and TRBJ1-5; D is perhaps TRBD1 (5 bases). The CDR3 has 15 amino acids. CDR1 and CDR2 from the germline V gene are SGDLS and YYNGEE. The V gene lost 1 base and the J gene lost 3 bases, with 11 bases spanning the gap. CDR3 nucleotides: TGTGCCAGCAGCGTATGGGGCCGACCCAATCAGCCCCAGCATTTT. It encodes CASSVWGRPNQPQHF.

The chain carries TRBV6-5 and TRBJ2-7; 7 nucleotides match TRBD1. V was pared by 2 bases and J by 3 bases, with 4 bases of the junction left unmatched. CDR1 and CDR2 from the germline V gene are MNHEY and SVGAGI. This CDR3 comprises 14 residues. Here the CDR3 reads CASSYPGQSYEQYF. The CDR3 coding sequence is TGTGCCAGCAGTTACCCGGGACAGAGCTACGAGCAGTACTTC.

The chain carries TRBV10-3 and TRBJ2-3; D is possibly TRBD2 (6 bases). There are 15 residues in the CDR3. The V gene lost 3 bases and the J gene lost 6 bases, with 16 bases spanning the gap. CDR1 is ENHRY and CDR2 is SYGVKD in the germline V gene. The CDR3 sequence is CAISESSVGRDTQYF. The CDR3 region has the DNA TGTGCCATCAGTGAAAGTAGCGTGGGGAGGGATACGCAGTATTTT.

V is TRBV5-6 and J is TRBJ2-5; possible D gene TRBD1, 5 bases. The CDR3 spans 13 residues. Germline V lookup: CDR1 SGHDT, CDR2 YYEEEE. V lost 3 bases and J 5 bases, leaving 11 bases between the germline ends. CDR3 DNA: TGTGCCAGCAGCTCCAGCAGGGCCGAGACCCAGTACTTC. Protein product: CASSSSRAETQYF. Variable domain in full (rest from reference TRBV5-6 and TRBJ2-5): DAGVTQSPTHLIKTRGQQVTLRCSPKSGHDTVSWYQQALGQGPQFIFQYYEEEERQRGNFPDRFSGHQFPNYSSELNVNALLLGDSALYLCASSSSRAETQYFGPGTRLLVL.

CDR3 sequence: CASSRTGSSYEQYF. The CDR3 DNA sequence: TGTGCCAGTAGCCGGACAGGCAGCTCCTACGAGCAGTACTTC. The chain uses TRBV19 and TRBJ2-7, with TRBD1 matching 7 bases. With 6 bases clipped from V and 0 bases from J, the junction kept 5 bases outside the gene matches. This CDR3 is built from 14 residues. Germline CDR1 reads LNHDA; CDR2 reads SQIVND (reference sequence). Complete variable domain (other parts from reference TRBV19 and TRBJ2-7): DGGITQSPKYLFRKEGQNVTLSCEQNLNHDAMYWYRQDPGQGLRLIYYSQIVNDFQKGDIAEGYSVSREKKESFPLTVTSAQKNPTAFYLCASSRTGSSYEQYFGPGTRLTVT.

The V call is TRBV7-2, the J call TRBJ1-5; no reliable D call. The CDR3 extends over 13 amino acids. Per the germline V gene, CDR1 is SGHTA and CDR2 is FQGNSA. V shed 1 base and J shed 5 bases, with 6 bases lying between them. This chain's CDR3 is CASSLERDQPQHF. CDR3 DNA sequence: TGTGCCAGCAGCTTAGAGCGGGATCAGCCCCAGCATTTT.

The chain joins TRBV27 to TRBJ2-1, with D possibly matching TRBD2 (6 bases). The CDR3 has 18 residues. V was cut by 2 bases and J by 0 bases, with 17 bases left in between. CDR1 is MNHEY, CDR2 SMNVEV, per germline (reference sequence). Here the CDR3 reads CASSLGIDFGGSYNEQFF. The CDR3 bases are TGTGCCAGCAGTTTAGGAATTGACTTCGGGGGCTCCTACAATGAGCAGTTCTTC.

CDR3 nucleotides: TGTGCCAGCAGCTTAGTGTTCGACACTGAAGCTTTCTTT. It codes for CASSLVFDTEAFF. The chain recombines TRBV7-2 with TRBJ1-1, with D unresolved. Looked up from germline, CDR1 is SGHTA and CDR2 is FQGNSA. This CDR3 is 13 amino acids long. Trimming took off 1 base at V and 3 bases at J, with 6 bases between the two ends.

V usage is TRBV6-5 and J usage is TRBJ2-2; the match to TRBD1 covers 7 bases. V trimming: 7 bases; J trimming: 7 bases; junction bases outside the gene matches: 9. This CDR3 comprises 14 residues. The germline CDR1 and CDR2 sequences are MNHEY and SVGAGI. DNA of the CDR3: TGTGCCAGCACCCCGAGGGGGCTGTACGGGGAGCTGTTTTTT. It yields the protein CASTPRGLYGELFF.

The chain links TRBV6-5 to TRBJ1-4, with D possibly being TRBD1 (5 bases). V was clipped by 7 bases and J by 4 bases, with 10 bases between them. Germline lookup yields CDR1 MNHEY and CDR2 SVGAGI. This CDR3 comprises 13 residues. The CDR3 bases are TGTGCCAGCAAGGGGCCGGGTAATGAAAAACTGTTTTTT. Protein product: CASKGPGNEKLFF.

The genes are TRBV19 and TRBJ1-2, with TRBD1 matching over 9 bases. The CDR3 is made up of 16 amino acids. Losses at the gene ends were 5 bases for V and 7 bases for J; bases not matched to a gene: 14. Looked up from germline, CDR1 is LNHDA and CDR2 is SQIVND (reference sequence). CDR3 residues: CASSLRSGTGSPGYTF. The CDR3, as DNA: TGTGCCAGTAGTCTCCGGTCGGGGACAGGGTCCCCTGGCTACACCTTC.

The DNA for the CDR3 is TGTGCCAGCAGCGCGGGGGAGGGGTATCAGCCCCAGCATTTT. It encodes CASSAGEGYQPQHF. The chain is built from TRBV9 and TRBJ1-5; a possible D gene is TRBD1 (5 bases). Between the trimmed V and J ends, which lost 3 bases and 5 bases, there was a span of 12 bases. The CDR3 spans 14 residues. The germline V gene has CDR1 SGDLS and CDR2 YYNGEE.

This clone appeared a single time. The genes are TRBV6-2 or TRBV6-3 and TRBJ1-5; TRBD1 might be the D (5 bases). V was trimmed by 5 bases and J by 4 bases, leaving 15 bases between them. The germline CDR1 and CDR2 sequences are MNHEY and SVGEGT. The length of the CDR3 is 15 residues. The CDR3 spells CASSPARQLNQPQHF. The CDR3, as DNA: TGTGCCAGCAGTCCCGCCCGACAGCTGAATCAGCCCCAGCATTTT.

The rearrangement links TRBV25-1 to TRBJ1-6; 7 bases are shared with TRBD1. J gave up 0 bases and V 6 bases, and 5 bases lay outside the gene matches. The CDR3 runs 16 residues. The germline gives CDR1 MGHDK, CDR2 SYGVNS. CDR3 region: CASSLNRGSYNSPLHF. Written as DNA, the CDR3 is TGTGCCAGCAGCTTAAACAGGGGCTCCTATAATTCACCCCTCCACTTT.